This T cell receptor (beta chain) was recovered during a study of T cell responses to AZD1222 COVID-19 vaccine. For the study at large: Pooled together were second doses at about 4 or about 12 weeks. The study's findings and limits: Dominant at 160-218 and 743-854, vaccine-associated CD4 TCRs also spanned spike.

V was shortened by 0 bases and J by 0 bases, with 9 bases between the two germline ends. The CDR3 totals 15 residues. Germline assignment: CDR1 LGHDT and CDR2 YNNKEL (reference sequence). Comment on this clone: The antigen is undetermined.

Sequenced by immunoSEQ multiplex PCR; TCRdb stores in-frame clones only, minus some. The table includes over 110,000 clones, 92% detected once. The receptor comes from an adult in good health. This sample comprised peripheral blood, obtained on day 0 of AZD1222 vaccination. The chain is built from TRBV3-1 (or the pseudogene TRBV3-2) and TRBJ2-7; possible D gene TRBD1, 6 bases. CDR3 sequence (DNA): TGTGCCAGCAGCCAAGAAGGGGGTCGCTCCTACGAGCAGTACTTC. Residues: CASSQEGGRSYEQYF.